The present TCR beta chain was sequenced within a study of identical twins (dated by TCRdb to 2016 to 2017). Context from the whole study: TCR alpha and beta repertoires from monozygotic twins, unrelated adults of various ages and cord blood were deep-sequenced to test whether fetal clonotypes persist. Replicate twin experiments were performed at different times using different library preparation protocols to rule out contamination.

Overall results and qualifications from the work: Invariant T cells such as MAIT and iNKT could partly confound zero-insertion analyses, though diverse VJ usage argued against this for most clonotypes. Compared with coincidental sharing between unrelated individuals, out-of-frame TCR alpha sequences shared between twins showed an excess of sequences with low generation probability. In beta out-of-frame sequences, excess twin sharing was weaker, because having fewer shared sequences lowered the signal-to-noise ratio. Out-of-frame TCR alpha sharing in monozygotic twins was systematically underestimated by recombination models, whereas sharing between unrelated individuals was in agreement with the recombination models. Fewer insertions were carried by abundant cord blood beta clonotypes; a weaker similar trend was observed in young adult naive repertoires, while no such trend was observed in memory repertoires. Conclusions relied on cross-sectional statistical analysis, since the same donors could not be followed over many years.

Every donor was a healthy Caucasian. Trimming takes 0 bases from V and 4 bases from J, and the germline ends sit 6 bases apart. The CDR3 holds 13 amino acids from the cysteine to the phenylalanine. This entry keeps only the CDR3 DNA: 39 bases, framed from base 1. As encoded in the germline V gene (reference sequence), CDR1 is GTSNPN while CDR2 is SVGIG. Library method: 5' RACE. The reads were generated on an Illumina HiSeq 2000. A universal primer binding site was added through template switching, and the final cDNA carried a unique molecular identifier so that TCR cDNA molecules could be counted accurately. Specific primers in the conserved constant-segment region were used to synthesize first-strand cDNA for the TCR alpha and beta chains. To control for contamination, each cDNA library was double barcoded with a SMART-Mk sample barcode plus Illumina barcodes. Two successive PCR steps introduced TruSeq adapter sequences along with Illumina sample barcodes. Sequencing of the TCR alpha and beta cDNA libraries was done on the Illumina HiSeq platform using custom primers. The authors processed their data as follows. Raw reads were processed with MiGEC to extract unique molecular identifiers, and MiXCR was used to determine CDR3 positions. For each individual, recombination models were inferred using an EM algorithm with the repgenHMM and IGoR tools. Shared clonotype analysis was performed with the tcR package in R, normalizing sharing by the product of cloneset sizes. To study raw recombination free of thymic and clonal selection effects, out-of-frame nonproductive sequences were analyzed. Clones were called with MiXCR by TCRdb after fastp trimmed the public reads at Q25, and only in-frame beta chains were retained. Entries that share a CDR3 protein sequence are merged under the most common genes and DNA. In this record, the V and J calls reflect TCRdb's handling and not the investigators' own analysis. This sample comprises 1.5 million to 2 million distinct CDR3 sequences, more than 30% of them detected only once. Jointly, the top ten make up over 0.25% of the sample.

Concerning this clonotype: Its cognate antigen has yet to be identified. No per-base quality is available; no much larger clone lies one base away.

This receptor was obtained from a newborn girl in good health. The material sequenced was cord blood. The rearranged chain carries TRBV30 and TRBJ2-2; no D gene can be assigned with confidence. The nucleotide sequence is TGTGCCTGGAGTGTCAGGCTCACCGGGGAGCTGTTTTTT. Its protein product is CAWSVRLTGELFF. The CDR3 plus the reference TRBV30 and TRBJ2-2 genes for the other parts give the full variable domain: SQTIHQWPATLVQPVGSPLSLECTVEGTSNPNLYWYRQAAGRGLQLLFYSVGIGQISSEVPQNLSASRPQDRQFILSSKKLLLSDSGFYLCAWSVRLTGELFFGEGSRLTVL.